This note documents a single T cell receptor (beta chain) sequence. The naive CD8 subset, CD45RO-negative cells positively selected for CCR7, excluded terminally differentiated effector memory CD45RA+ cells. The material for each subset, its genomic DNA, was split evenly across several immunoSEQ plates. Assay used: immunoSEQ multiplex PCR; TCRdb lists only in-frame clones, some missing. The repertoire holds approximately 2,000,000 clones, around 93% seen once, with roughly 1.7% in the top ten. These data are taken from a study of shared clonotypes between healthy human individuals. Study-level information: The cohort comprised a couple of women and a few men. Their ages spanned 18 to 49 years.

The V gene lost 0 bases and the J gene lost 0 bases, with 6 bases spanning the gap. Germline CDR1 and CDR2: SGHAT and FQNNGV. The CDR3 length is 15 residues. This receptor was identified in a man between 18 and 29 years old in good health. Some clones in this sample may be carry-over from other donors' samples. Sequenced: naive CD8+ T cells from PBMCs. This rearrangement joins TRBV11-2 to TRBJ1-5; the D is unclear. The CDR3 DNA reads TGTGCCAGCAGCTTAGATCTATATAGCAATCAGCCCCAGCATTTT. Translating it yields CASSLDLYSNQPQHF.